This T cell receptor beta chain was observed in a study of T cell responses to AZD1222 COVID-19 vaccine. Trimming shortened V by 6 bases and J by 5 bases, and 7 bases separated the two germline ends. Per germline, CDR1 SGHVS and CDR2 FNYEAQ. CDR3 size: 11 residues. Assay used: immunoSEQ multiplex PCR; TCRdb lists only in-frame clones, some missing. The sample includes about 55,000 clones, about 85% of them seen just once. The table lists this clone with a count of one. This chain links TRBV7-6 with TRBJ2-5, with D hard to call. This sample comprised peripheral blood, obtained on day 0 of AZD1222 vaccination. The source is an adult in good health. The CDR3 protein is CASSTGETQYF. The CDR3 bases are TGTGCCAGCAGTACCGGGGAGACCCAGTACTTC.